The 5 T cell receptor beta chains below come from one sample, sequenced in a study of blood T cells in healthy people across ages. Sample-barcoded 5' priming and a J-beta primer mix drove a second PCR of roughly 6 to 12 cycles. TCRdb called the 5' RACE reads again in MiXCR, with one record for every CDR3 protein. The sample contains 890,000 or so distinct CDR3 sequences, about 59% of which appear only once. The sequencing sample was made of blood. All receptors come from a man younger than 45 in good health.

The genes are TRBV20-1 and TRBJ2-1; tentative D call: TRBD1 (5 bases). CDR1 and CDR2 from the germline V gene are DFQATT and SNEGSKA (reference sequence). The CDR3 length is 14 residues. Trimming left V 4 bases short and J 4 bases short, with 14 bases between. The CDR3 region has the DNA TGCAGTGCTACCCCAGGGAACCCATACAATGAGCAGTTCTTC. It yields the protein CSATPGNPYNEQFF.

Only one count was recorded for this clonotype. In DNA, the CDR3 is TGTGCCAGCAGCTTAAGTGGATTCTCCTACAATGAGCAGTTCTTC. Translation: CASSLSGFSYNEQFF. The chain couples TRBV7-3 to TRBJ2-1; D gene unclear. Germline CDR1 and CDR2: SGHTA and FQGTGA. CDR3 length: 15 amino acids. V lost 1 base, J lost 0 bases, and 7 bases lay in between.

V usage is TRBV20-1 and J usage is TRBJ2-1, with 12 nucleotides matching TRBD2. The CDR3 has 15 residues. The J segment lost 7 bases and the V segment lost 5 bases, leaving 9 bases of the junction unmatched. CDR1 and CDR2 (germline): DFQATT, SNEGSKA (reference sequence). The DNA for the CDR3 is TGCAGTGCTTCAACGACTAGCGGGGGTGGTAATGAGCAGTTCTTC. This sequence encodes CSASTTSGGGNEQFF.

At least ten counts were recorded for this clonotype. The CDR3 DNA reads as TGCAGCGTTGAAGATAGCGGGGGGAGTGAGACCCAGTACTTC. This encodes CSVEDSGGSETQYF. This chain connects TRBV29-1 to TRBJ2-5, with 10 bases lining up with TRBD2. Germline loops: CDR1 SQVTM, CDR2 ANQGSEA. The CDR3 runs 14 residues. Trimming removed 0 bases from V and 5 bases from J; junction bases left unmatched: 3.

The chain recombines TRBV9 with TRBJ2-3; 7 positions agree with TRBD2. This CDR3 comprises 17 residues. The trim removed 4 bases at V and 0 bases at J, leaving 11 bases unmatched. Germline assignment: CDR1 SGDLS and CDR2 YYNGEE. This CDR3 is CASSPGRRARSTDTQYF. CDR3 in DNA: TGTGCCAGCAGCCCCGGGAGGCGCGCCCGTAGCACAGATACGCAGTATTTT.